This entry lists 26 T cell receptor beta chains sequenced from one sample in a study of T cells after yellow fever vaccination. One entry per CDR3 protein results from TCRdb running MiXCR on the 5' RACE reads. Counted here are about 32,000 distinct CDR3 sequences, 6.6% occurring once; the ten biggest clones make up under 25%. The sequenced sample was PBMCs, either bulk or a sorted T-cell subset (CD4+, CD8+, memory, or dextramer-sorted; not recorded which), obtained on the day of the first yellow fever vaccination. The source of these receptors is a man aged 18 to 30 who received the YFV17D yellow fever vaccine.

By proportion, this clonotype is medium-sized. This chain uses TRBV20-1 with TRBJ2-2, with 13 bases identical to TRBD2. Germline V gene sequence: CDR1 DFQATT, CDR2 SNEGSKA (reference sequence). The CDR3 consists of 16 residues. Trimming took 0 bases from V and 3 from J; bases not matched to a gene: 1. The CDR3 coding sequence is TGCAGTGCTAGAGATGGACTAGCGGGGGACACCGGGGAGCTGTTTTTT. Translated: CSARDGLAGDTGELFF.

The table lists this clonotype with many counts. The chain carries TRBV15 and TRBJ1-5; D gene ambiguous. Germline values: CDR1 LNHNV, CDR2 YYDKDF (reference sequence). CDR3 length equals 12 residues. Trimming removed 4 bases from V and 5 bases from J, with 6 bases in between. CDR3 DNA sequence: TGTGCCACCAGCATTCAGGATCAGCCCCAGCATTTT. This encodes CATSIQDQPQHF.

This clonotype was seen a handful of times. The V gene is TRBV7-2, the J gene TRBJ1-4, with D possibly being TRBD1 (5 bases). The V and J ends lost 1 base and 10 bases respectively, with 10 bases between them. Germline CDR1 SGHTA, CDR2 FQGNSA. The CDR3 is made up of 13 amino acids. The CDR3 here is CASSLGAQGKLFF. In DNA form, the CDR3 reads TGTGCCAGCAGCTTAGGGGCCCAGGGAAAACTGTTTTTT.

There are many counts of this clonotype. The gene calls are TRBV12-3 or TRBV12-4 and TRBJ1-2; D gene unclear. V was shortened by 6 bases and J by 8 bases, with 13 bases between the two germline ends. There are 12 residues in the CDR3. The CDR3 sequence is CASSFPLRGYTF. The CDR3 DNA reads as TGTGCCAGCAGCTTTCCCCTGAGGGGCTACACCTTC.

In regard to this clonotype: One end of the junction fails to match germline, which may point to a read error. The V and J genes are TRBV27 and TRBJ2-3; 7 bases are a match to TRBD2. The CDR3 has 16 residues. Germline CDR1 reads MNHEY; CDR2 reads SMNVEV (reference sequence). CDR3 coding DNA: TGTGCCAGCAGTCCCTTCGGGCGGGGGAGCACAGATGCGCAGTATTTT. The encoded protein is CASSPFGRGSTDAQYF.

This clonotype was found many times. J is TRBJ1-1 and V is TRBV5-1; the D gene is possibly TRBD1 (5 bases). This CDR3 is 14 amino acids long. Deletions cut 0 bases from V and 4 bases from J, with 10 bases between. The germline gives CDR1 SGHRS, CDR2 YFSETQ. The DNA for the CDR3 is TGCGCCAGCAGCTTGGATCCGGGGGGCACTGAAGCTTTCTTT. Translated, it gives CASSLDPGGTEAFF.

Many counts were recorded for this clonotype. The rearrangement joins TRBV5-1 to TRBJ2-3; 8 bases match TRBD2. The CDR3 is 13 amino acids. Per germline, CDR1 SGHRS and CDR2 YFSETQ. Trimming removed 2 bases from V and 6 bases from J; junction bases left unmatched: 2. The CDR3 region is CASSFQRGDTQYF. DNA of the CDR3: TGCGCCAGCAGCTTTCAGCGGGGGGATACGCAGTATTTT.

This clonotype was observed many times. The chain couples TRBV5-6 to TRBJ1-4; D unclear. Germline values: CDR1 SGHDT, CDR2 YYEEEE. Trimming cost V 2 bases and J 7 bases, with 12 bases left between them. CDR3 size: 14 residues. The CDR3 spells CASSFLTVREKLFF. The CDR3, as DNA: TGTGCCAGCAGCTTTTTGACCGTCCGTGAAAAACTGTTTTTT.

V and J are TRBV21-1 and TRBJ2-1; TRBD2 is the table's D call and was not checked against the DNA. TRBV21-1 is assigned pseudogene status. This CDR3 spans 15 amino acids. The CDR3 DNA reads TGTGCCAGCAGCAAAGAGCCTAGCCTCAGGAATGAGCAGTTCTTC. It yields the protein CASSKEPSLRNEQFF.

This clonotype was detected many times. The gene calls are TRBV4-2 and TRBJ2-7, with a weak D call TRBD1 (5 bases). The V gene lost 3 bases and the J gene lost 6 bases, with 15 bases spanning the gap. The CDR3 spans 14 residues. Germline V gives CDR1 LGHNA, CDR2 YNFKEQ. This CDR3 is CASSQSWGLGEQYF. In DNA, the CDR3 is TGTGCCAGCAGCCAGTCCTGGGGCTTGGGCGAGCAGTACTTC.

There are many counts of this clonotype. The chain joins TRBV12-3 or TRBV12-4 to TRBJ1-5; D gene ambiguous. Trimming left V 3 bases short and J 2 bases short, with 5 bases between. This CDR3 region has 13 residues. CDR3 region: CASSFGRNQPQHF. For the CDR3, the DNA is TGTGCCAGCAGTTTCGGCCGCAATCAGCCCCAGCATTTT.

This clonotype was seen at least ten times. The J gene is TRBJ2-1, the V gene TRBV7-8; D is uncertain. Trimming took 5 bases from V and 8 from J, leaving 13 bases between them. In germline, CDR1 is SGHVS, CDR2 FQNEAQ. The CDR3 has 13 residues. CDR3 sequence: CASSPKTPDEQFF. In DNA, the CDR3 is TGTGCCAGCAGCCCGAAAACACCCGATGAGCAGTTCTTC.

Many counts were recorded for this clonotype. The chain is built from TRBV5-1 and TRBJ2-7, with a tentative D call TRBD2 (6 bases). Germline CDR1 SGHRS, CDR2 YFSETQ. This CDR3 comprises 14 residues. V shed 4 bases and J shed 0 bases, with 11 bases lying between them. The DNA of the CDR3 is TGCGCCAGCAGCCCCTGGGGACTCTCCTACGAGCAGTACTTC. Residues: CASSPWGLSYEQYF.

This clonotype turned up a few times. The chain carries TRBV18 and TRBJ2-7, with D hard to call. Germline V gene data show CDR1 as KGHSH and CDR2 as LQKENI. The CDR3 runs to 12 residues. Trimming stripped 3 bases from V and 2 bases from J, with 5 bases between. CDR3 sequence reads: CASSPAPYEQYV. CDR3 nucleotides: TGTGCCAGCTCACCGGCACCCTACGAGCAGTACGTC.

This clonotype appeared many times. CDR3 loop: CSARDQSYEQYV. In DNA form, the CDR3 reads TGCAGTGCTAGAGACCAGTCCTACGAGCAGTACGTC. The chain is built from TRBV20-1 and TRBJ2-7; no clear D gene. V lost 0 bases and J 1 base, leaving 4 bases between the germline ends. The CDR3 spans 12 residues. CDR1 and CDR2 from the germline V gene are DFQATT and SNEGSKA (reference sequence).

As for this clonotype: Given a much more abundant clone one base away, this may be a read error. The chain combines TRBV7-9 with TRBJ2-3; D perhaps matches TRBD2 (5 bases). This CDR3 spans 14 amino acids. Germline V gene data show CDR1 as SEHNR and CDR2 as FQNEAQ (reference sequence). Trimming removed 7 bases at V and 6 bases at J, with 17 bases between. The CDR3, as DNA: TGTGCCAGCATACACCGGGAAGTAGACGATACGCAGTATTTT. Translated: CASIHREVDDTQYF.

The chain joins TRBV5-1 to TRBJ2-2, with 8 bases matching TRBD2. Germline V gene sequence: CDR1 SGHRS, CDR2 YFSETQ. The CDR3 extends over 15 amino acids. Trimming removed 2 bases from V and 2 bases from J; junction bases left unmatched: 2. The CDR3 protein is CASSLAGVNTGELFF. The CDR3 DNA reads as TGCGCCAGCAGCTTAGCGGGAGTCAACACCGGGGAGCTGTTTTTT. Drawing the rest from reference TRBV5-1 and TRBJ2-2, the complete variable domain is KAGVTQTPRYLIKTRGQQVTLSCSPISGHRSVSWYQQTPGQGLQFLFEYFSETQRNKGNFPGRFSGRQFSNSRSEMNVSTLELGDSALYLCASSLAGVNTGELFFGEGSRLTVL.

This clonotype was observed many times. V gene TRBV15 combines with J gene TRBJ2-1; perhaps TRBD1 as D (5 bases). V was trimmed by 2 bases and J by 2 bases, leaving 7 bases between them. Germline V lookup: CDR1 LNHNV, CDR2 YYDKDF (reference sequence). The CDR3 totals 14 residues. The CDR3 sequence: CATSRQGTYNEQFF. In nucleotides, the CDR3 is TGTGCCACCAGCAGACAGGGTACCTACAATGAGCAGTTCTTC.

This clonotype was found many times. The gene calls are TRBV7-2 and TRBJ2-7; 7 bases fit TRBD1. The CDR3 loop spans 13 amino acids. The junction had 1 base not matched to a gene; V was cut back by 3 bases and J by 2 bases. Germline CDR1 SGHTA, CDR2 FQGNSA. CDR3 nucleotide sequence: TGTGCCAGCAGCTTCGACAGGGCCTACGAGCAGTACGTC. Its protein is CASSFDRAYEQYV.

This clonotype was recorded many times. V gene TRBV7-2 combines with J gene TRBJ2-4; 11 nucleotides match TRBD2. V lost 5 bases and J lost 0; bases outside the gene matches: 9. This CDR3 has 18 amino acids. CDR1 SGHTA and CDR2 FQGNSA come from the germline V gene. CDR3 sequence: CASSGRTSGLLAKNIQYF. The CDR3, as DNA: TGTGCCAGCAGCGGGAGGACTAGCGGGCTACTAGCCAAAAACATTCAGTACTTC.

This clonotype was observed at least ten times. This chain connects TRBV5-1 to TRBJ2-3; D call uncertain. Looked up from germline, CDR1 is SGHRS and CDR2 is YFSETQ. V was clipped by 0 bases and J by 1 base, with 12 bases between them. CDR3 size: 16 residues. The CDR3 here is CASSLALLSGTDTQYF. The CDR3 coding sequence is TGCGCCAGCAGCTTGGCCCTTCTATCGGGCACAGATACGCAGTATTTT.

In nucleotides, the CDR3 is TGTGCCTCGATGGGTTATGTCCAAGAGACCCAGTACTTC. Protein: CASMGYVQETQYF. The V and J genes are TRBV10-3 and TRBJ2-5; no reliable D call. This CDR3 is built from 13 residues. The V and J ends lost 11 bases and 1 base respectively, with 14 bases between them. Germline loops: CDR1 ENHRY, CDR2 SYGVKD.

This sequence joins TRBV12-3 or TRBV12-4 and TRBJ2-5; tentative D call: TRBD2 (5 bases). V was cut by 5 bases and J by 5 bases, with 15 bases left in between. The CDR3 consists of 14 residues. CDR3: CASSPPGNDETQYF. The DNA of the CDR3 is TGTGCCAGCAGTCCACCGGGAAACGACGAGACCCAGTACTTC.

This clonotype came up many times. The rearrangement uses TRBV4-3 and TRBJ1-2, with D uncertain. CDR3 length equals 16 residues. Trimming took 4 bases from V and 0 from J, leaving 15 bases between them. CDR1 and CDR2 (germline): LGHNA, YSLEER. The CDR3 sequence is CASSRGTAAANYGYTF. The CDR3 nucleotides read TGCGCCAGCAGCCGAGGAACCGCCGCAGCTAACTATGGCTACACCTTC.

This clonotype was recorded many times. This chain uses TRBV7-2 with TRBJ1-1, with unresolved D. The CDR3 sequence is 10 residues long. From germline, CDR1 is SGHTA and CDR2 FQGNSA. Trimming pared 4 bases from V and 10 bases from J, leaving 7 bases between. CDR3 region: CASSSDGAFF. CDR3 bases: TGTGCCAGCAGCTCCGACGGAGCTTTCTTT.

The sample holds many counts of this clonotype. The chain uses TRBV5-4 and TRBJ1-2; the D gene is possibly TRBD1 (6 bases). CDR3 length: 14 amino acids. Per germline, CDR1 SGHNT and CDR2 YYREEE (reference sequence). V lost 4 bases and J lost 2, with 12 bases in between. The CDR3 loop reads CASSPTGQNYGYTF. The CDR3 DNA reads TGTGCCAGCAGCCCCACCGGACAGAACTATGGCTACACCTTC.